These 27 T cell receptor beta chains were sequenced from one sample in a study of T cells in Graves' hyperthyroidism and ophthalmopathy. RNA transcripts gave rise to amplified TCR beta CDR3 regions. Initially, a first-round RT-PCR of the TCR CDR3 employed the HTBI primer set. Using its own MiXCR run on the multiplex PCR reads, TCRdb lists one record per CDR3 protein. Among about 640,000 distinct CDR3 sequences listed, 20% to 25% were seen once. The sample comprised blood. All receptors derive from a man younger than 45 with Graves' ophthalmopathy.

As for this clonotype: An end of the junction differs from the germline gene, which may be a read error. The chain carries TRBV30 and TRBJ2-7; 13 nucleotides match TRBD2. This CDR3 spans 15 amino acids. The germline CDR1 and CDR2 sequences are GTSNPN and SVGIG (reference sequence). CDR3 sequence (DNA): TGTGCCTGGAGTGGACTAGCGGGAGGAAGGTACGGGCAGTACTTC. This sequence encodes CAWSGLAGGRYGQYF. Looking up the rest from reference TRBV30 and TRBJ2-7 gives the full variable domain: SQTIHQWPATLVQPVGSPLSLECTVEGTSNPNLYWYRQAAGRGLQLLFYSVGIGQISSEVPQNLSASRPQDRQFILSSKKLLLSDSGFYLCAWSGLAGGRYGQYFGPGTRLTVT.

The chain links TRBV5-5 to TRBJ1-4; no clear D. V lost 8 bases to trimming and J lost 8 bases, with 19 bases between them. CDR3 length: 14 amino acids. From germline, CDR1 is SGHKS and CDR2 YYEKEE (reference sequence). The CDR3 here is CARSAVGAFEKLFF. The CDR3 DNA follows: TGTGCCAGGTCAGCTGTTGGAGCCTTCGAAAAACTGTTTTTT.

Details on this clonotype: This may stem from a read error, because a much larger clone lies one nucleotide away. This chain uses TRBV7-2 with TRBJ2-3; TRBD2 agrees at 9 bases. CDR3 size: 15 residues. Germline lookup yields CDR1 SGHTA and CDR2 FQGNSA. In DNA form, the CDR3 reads TGTGCCAGCAGCTTCCCTAGCGGGACCACAAATACGCAGTATTTT. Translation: CASSFPSGTTNTQYF.

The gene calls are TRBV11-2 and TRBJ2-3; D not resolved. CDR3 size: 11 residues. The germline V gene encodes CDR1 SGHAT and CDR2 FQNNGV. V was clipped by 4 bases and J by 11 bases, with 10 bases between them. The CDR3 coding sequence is TGTGCCAGCAGCTCGGCCCCAGAGCAGTATTTT. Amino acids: CASSSAPEQYF.

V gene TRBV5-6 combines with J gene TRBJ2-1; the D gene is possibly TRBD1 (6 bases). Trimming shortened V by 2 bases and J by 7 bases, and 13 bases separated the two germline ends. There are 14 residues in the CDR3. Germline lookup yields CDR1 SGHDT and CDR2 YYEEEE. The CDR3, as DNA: TGTGCCAGCAGCTTCCGAGGGGGTCATAATGAGCAGTTCTTC. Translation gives CASSFRGGHNEQFF.

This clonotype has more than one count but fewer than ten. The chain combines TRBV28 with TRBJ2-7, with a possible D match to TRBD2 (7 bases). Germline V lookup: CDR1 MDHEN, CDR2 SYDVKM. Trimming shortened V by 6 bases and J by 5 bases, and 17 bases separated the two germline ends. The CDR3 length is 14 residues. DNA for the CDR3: TGTGCCAGCAGCCCTAGGGGGGGCGTCAACGAGCAGTACTTC. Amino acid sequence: CASSPRGGVNEQYF.

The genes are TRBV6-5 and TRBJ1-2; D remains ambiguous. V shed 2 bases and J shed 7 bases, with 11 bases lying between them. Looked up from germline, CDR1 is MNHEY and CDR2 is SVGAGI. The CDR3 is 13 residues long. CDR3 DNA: TGTGCCAGCAGTTACCGCCCATCGGGTGGCTACACCTTC. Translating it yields CASSYRPSGGYTF.

The CDR3, as DNA: TGTGCCAGCAGTTTAGAGGGACAGGGGGCCGGGGAGCTGTTTTTT. Protein: CASSLEGQGAGELFF. The V call is TRBV28, the J call TRBJ2-2, with TRBD1 matching 11 bases. CDR3 size: 15 residues. Germline V gives CDR1 MDHEN, CDR2 SYDVKM. The junction had 2 bases not matched to a gene; V was cut back by 2 bases and J by 6 bases.

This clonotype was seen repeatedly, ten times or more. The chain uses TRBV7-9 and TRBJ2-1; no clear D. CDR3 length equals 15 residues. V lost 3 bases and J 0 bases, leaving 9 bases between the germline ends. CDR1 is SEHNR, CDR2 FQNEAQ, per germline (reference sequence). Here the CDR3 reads CASSFFAGSYNEQFF. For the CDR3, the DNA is TGTGCCAGCAGCTTTTTTGCAGGCTCCTACAATGAGCAGTTCTTC.

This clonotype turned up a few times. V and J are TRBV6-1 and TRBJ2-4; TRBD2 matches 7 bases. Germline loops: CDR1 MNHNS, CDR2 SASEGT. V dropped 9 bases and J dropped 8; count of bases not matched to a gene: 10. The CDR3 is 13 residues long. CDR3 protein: CASQAGTADIQYF. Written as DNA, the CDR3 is TGTGCCAGTCAAGCGGGAACGGCGGACATTCAGTACTTC.

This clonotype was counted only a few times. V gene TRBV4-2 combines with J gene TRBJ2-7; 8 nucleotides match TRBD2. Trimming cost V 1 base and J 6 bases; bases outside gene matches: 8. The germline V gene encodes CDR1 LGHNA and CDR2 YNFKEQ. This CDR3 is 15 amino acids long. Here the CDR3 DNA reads TGTGCCAGCAGCCAAGGTCAGCGGGAGATTGTCGAGCAGTACTTC. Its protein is CASSQGQREIVEQYF.

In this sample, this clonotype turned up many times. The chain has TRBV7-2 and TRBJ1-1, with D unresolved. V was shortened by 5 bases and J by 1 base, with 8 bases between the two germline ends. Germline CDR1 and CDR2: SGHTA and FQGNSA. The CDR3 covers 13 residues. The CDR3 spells CASSEARNTEAFF. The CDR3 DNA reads TGTGCCAGCAGCGAGGCGAGGAACACTGAAGCTTTCTTT. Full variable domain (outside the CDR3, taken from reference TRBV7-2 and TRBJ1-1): GAGVSQSPSNKVTEKGKDVELRCDPISGHTALYWYRQSLGQGLEFLIYFQGNSAPDKSGLPSDRFSAERTGGSVSTLTIQRTQQEDSAVYLCASSEARNTEAFFGQGTRLTVV.

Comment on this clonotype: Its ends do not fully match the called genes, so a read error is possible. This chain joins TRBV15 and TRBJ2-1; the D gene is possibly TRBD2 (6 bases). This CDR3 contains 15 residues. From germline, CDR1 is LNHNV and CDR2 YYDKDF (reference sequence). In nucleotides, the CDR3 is TGTGCCGCCAGCAGAGGTAGCGGAGGTTACAATGAGCAGTTCTTC. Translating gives CAASRGSGGYNEQFF.

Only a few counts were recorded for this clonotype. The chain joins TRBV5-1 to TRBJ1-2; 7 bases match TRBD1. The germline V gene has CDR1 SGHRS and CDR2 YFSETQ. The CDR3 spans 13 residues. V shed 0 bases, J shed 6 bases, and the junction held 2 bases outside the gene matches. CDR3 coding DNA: TGCGCCAGCAGCTTGGAGGGGGCTGATGGCTACACCTTC. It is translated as CASSLEGADGYTF.

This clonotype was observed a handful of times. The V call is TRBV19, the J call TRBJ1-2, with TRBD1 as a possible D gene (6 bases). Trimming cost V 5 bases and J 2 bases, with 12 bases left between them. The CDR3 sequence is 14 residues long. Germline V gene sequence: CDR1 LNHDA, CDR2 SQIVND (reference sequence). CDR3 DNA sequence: TGTGCCAGTAGTCCCCCGGACAGAAACTATGGCTACACCTTC. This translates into CASSPPDRNYGYTF.

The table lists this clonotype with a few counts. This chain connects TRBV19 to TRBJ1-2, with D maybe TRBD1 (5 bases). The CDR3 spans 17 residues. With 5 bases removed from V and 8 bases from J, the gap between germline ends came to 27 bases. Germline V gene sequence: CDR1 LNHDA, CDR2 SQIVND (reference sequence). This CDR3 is CASSPQISTGTASGYTF. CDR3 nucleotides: TGTGCCAGTAGTCCGCAAATTTCTACTGGGACCGCTAGCGGCTACACCTTC.

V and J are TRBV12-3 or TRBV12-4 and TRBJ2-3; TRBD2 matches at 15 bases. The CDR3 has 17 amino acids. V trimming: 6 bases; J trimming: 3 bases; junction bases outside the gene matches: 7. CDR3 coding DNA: TGTGCCAGCAGGGGACTAGCGGGAGGAGTTGAAACAGATACGCAGTATTTT. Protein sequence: CASRGLAGGVETDTQYF.

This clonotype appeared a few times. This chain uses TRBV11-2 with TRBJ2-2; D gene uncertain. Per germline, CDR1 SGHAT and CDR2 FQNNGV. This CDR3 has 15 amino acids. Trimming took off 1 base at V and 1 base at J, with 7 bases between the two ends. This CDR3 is CASSLGVRNTGELFF. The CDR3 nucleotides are TGTGCCAGCAGCTTAGGAGTGAGGAACACCGGGGAGCTGTTTTTT.

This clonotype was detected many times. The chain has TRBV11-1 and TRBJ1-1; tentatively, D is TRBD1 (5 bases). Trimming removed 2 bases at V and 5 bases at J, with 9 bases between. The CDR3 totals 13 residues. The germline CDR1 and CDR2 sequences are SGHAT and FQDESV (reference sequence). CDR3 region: CASSLSTETEAFF. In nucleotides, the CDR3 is TGTGCCAGCAGCTTATCGACAGAAACTGAAGCTTTCTTT.

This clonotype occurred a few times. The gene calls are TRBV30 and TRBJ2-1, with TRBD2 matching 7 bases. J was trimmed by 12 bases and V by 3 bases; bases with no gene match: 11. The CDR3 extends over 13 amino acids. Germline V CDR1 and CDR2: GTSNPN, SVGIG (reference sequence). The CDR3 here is CAWRNSGGGGQFF. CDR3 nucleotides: TGTGCCTGGAGAAATAGTGGGGGGGGAGGGCAGTTCTTC. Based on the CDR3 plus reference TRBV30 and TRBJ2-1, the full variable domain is SQTIHQWPATLVQPVGSPLSLECTVEGTSNPNLYWYRQAAGRGLQLLFYSVGIGQISSEVPQNLSASRPQDRQFILSSKKLLLSDSGFYLCAWRNSGGGGQFFGPGTRLTVL.

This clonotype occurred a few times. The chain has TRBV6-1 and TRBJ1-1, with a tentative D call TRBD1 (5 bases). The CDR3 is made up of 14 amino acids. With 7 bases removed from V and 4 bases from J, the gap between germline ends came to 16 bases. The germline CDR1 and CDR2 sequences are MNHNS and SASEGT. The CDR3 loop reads CASTSRGVGTEAFF. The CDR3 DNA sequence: TGTGCCAGCACCTCTCGGGGGGTTGGCACTGAAGCTTTCTTT.

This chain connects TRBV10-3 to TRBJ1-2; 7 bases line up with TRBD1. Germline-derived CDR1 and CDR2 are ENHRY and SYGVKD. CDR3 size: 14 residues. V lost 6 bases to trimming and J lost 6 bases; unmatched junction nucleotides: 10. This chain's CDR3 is CAISLQGRFDGYTF. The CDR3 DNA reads TGTGCCATCAGCTTACAGGGGAGGTTTGATGGCTACACCTTC.

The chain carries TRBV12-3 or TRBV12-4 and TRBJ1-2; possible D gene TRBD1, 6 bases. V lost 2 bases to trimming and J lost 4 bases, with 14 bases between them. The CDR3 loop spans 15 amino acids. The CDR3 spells CASSLTQGRSYGYTF. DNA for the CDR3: TGTGCCAGCAGTTTAACACAGGGACGTAGCTATGGCTACACCTTC.

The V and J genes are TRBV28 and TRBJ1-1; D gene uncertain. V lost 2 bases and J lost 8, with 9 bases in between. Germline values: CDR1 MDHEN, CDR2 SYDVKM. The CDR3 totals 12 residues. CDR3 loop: CASSLIGREAFF. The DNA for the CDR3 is TGTGCCAGCAGTTTAATTGGCAGGGAAGCTTTCTTT.

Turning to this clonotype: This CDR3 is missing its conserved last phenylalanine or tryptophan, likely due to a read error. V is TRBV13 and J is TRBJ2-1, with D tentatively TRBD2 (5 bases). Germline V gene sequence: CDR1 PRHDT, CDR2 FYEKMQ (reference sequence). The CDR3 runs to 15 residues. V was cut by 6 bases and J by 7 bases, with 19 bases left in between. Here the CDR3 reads CASSHSRGNKNEQFS. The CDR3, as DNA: TGTGCCAGCAGTCACAGTCGAGGGAATAAAAATGAGCAGTTCTCC.

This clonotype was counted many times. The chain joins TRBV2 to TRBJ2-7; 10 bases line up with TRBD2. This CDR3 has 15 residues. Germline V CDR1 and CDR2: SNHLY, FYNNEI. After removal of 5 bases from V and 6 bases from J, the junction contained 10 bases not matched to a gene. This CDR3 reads CASSPFSGLALEQYF. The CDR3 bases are TGTGCCAGCAGTCCATTCTCGGGACTAGCGCTCGAGCAGTACTTC. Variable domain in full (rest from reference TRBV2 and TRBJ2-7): EPEVTQTPSHQVTQMGQEVILRCVPISNHLYFYWYRQILGQKVEFLVSFYNNEISEKSEIFDDQFSVERPDGSNFTLKIRSTKLEDSAMYFCASSPFSGLALEQYFGPGTRLTVT.

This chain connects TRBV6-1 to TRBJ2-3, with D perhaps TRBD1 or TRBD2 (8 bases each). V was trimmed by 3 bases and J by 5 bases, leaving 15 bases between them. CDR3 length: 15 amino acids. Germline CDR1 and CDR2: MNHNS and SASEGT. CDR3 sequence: CASSDQGAGGDTQYF. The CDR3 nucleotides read TGTGCCAGCAGTGATCAGGGGGCGGGGGGAGATACGCAGTATTTT.